This TCR beta chain derives from a study of blood T cell repertoires in COVID-19. Study-wide background: Samples representing acute and convalescent COVID-19 were sourced from the United States, Italy and Spain.

Participant-reported clinical history was the basis for cohort assignment. The CDR3 is made up of 15 amino acids. CDR1 is MNHEY, CDR2 SMNVEV, per germline (reference sequence). Trimming cost V 2 bases and J 3 bases; bases outside gene matches: 4. This table comes from immunoSEQ multiplex PCR, and its TCRdb copy is limited to in-frame clones, with some not included. The table includes nearly 250,000 clones, 86% detected once. This TCR was sampled from a woman aged 45-65 years who had recovered from COVID-19. Sequences were obtained from PBMCs or T cells enriched from blood (not recorded which). The V and J genes are TRBV27 and TRBJ2-7, with 10 nucleotides matching TRBD2. The CDR3 coding sequence is TGTGCCAGCAGTTTAGGGGCTAGCGGGAGCTACGAGCAGTACTTC. This sequence encodes CASSLGASGSYEQYF.